This T cell receptor (beta chain) came from a study of post-analysis software for immune sequencing data. Details on this clonotype: Its matching antigen is unknown.

The TCR beta cDNA libraries contained unique molecular identifiers. Once 1 to 10 million T cells were used, roughly 500,000 cDNA molecules resulted. From the PCR reads, TCRdb called clonotypes with MiXCR, one entry per CDR3 protein. The sample consists of a few hundred thousand distinct CDR3 sequences, roughly 30% of them appearing once. This CDR3 comprises 12 residues. Deletions cut 2 bases from V and 7 bases from J, with 6 bases between. Germline V gene data show CDR1 as ENHRY and CDR2 as SYGVKD. Study results and limitations: Patients carried roughly 5 TRBV segments more frequently than controls did, and TRBV5-6, TRBV5-1 and TRBV20-1 were among them. Multiple sclerosis was associated with a significant reduction in normalized Chao1 diversity relative to controls.

The source of this sequence is a girl aged 5-17 years with multiple sclerosis. V gene TRBV10-3 combines with J gene TRBJ2-1; D remains ambiguous. The source material was blood. The CDR3 spells CAISEIENEQFF. CDR3 coding DNA: TGTGCCATCAGTGAGATAGAGAATGAGCAGTTCTTC.